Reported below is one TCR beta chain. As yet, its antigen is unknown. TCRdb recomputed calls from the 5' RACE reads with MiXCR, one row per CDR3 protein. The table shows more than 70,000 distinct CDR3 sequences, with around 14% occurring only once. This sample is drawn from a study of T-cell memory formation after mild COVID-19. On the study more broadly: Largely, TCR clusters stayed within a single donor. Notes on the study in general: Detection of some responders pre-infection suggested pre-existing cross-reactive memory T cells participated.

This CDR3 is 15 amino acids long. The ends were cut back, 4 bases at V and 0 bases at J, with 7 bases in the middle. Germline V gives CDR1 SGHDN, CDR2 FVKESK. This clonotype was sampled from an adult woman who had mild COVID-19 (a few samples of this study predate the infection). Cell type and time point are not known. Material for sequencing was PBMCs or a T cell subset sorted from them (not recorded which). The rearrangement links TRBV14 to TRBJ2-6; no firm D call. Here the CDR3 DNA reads TGTGCCAGCAGCCGACTTGGCTCTGGGGCCAACGTCCTGACTTTC. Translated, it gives CASSRLGSGANVLTF.